This is a list of T cell receptor beta chains from one sample in a study of resident and recirculating memory T cells in vitiligo. Using immunoSEQ multiplex PCR, the repertoire was profiled, and TCRdb retains in-frame clones only, with some absent. This table holds 75,000 to 85,000 clones, just over 90% found once. Sample: blood. These TCRs come from a male donor with vitiligo. Each CDR3 is given with its conserved first and last residue. The order of the fields is D gene, J gene, V gene, clone size, CDR3 DNA, CDR3 protein. The D gene is left open where the match is weak. Size values are once, few and many counts, or a class for expanded clones, and some rows have none.

D: TRBD2
J: TRBJ2-3
V: TRBV15
size: -
DNA: TGTGCCACCAGCGGCGGGACTAGCGGTAGCACAGATACGCAGTATTTT
CDR3: CATSGGTSGSTDTQYF

D: -
J: TRBJ1-2
V: TRBV7-2
size: -
DNA: TGTGCCAGCAGCCCAAGCGGGACGGCCCATGGCTACACCTTC
CDR3: CASSPSGTAHGYTF

D: -
J: TRBJ1-1
V: TRBV11-2
size: -
DNA: TGTGCCAGCAGCTTAGTGGGGGGGAACACTGAAGCTTTCTTT
CDR3: CASSLVGGNTEAFF

D: -
J: TRBJ1-3
V: TRBV5-4
size: few
DNA: TGTGCCAGCAGCTTATCACAGGGTAGCGACACCATATATTTT
CDR3: CASSLSQGSDTIYF

D: -
J: TRBJ2-6
V: TRBV2
size: few
DNA: TGTGCCAGCAGTGAAATGAGGGGGGCCAACGTCCTGACTTTC
CDR3: CASSEMRGANVLTF

D: TRBD2
J: TRBJ2-7
V: TRBV9
size: few
DNA: TGTGCCAGCAGCGGGGGGGATGGGACTAGCGGAATCGACGAGCAGTACTTC
CDR3: CASSGGDGTSGIDEQYF

D: -
J: TRBJ1-2
V: TRBV11-2
size: once
DNA: TGTGCCAGCAGCTTAGATCGGGCAGGGCATTCCCTCACCTTC
CDR3: CASSLDRAGHSLTF

D: -
J: TRBJ2-5
V: TRBV18
size: -
DNA: TGTGCCAGCTCACCATATCGGGATCAGGAGACCCAGTACTTC
CDR3: CASSPYRDQETQYF

D: TRBD1
J: TRBJ2-5
V: TRBV19
size: -
DNA: TGTGCCAGCTCGGGACAGGGGAAAGAGACCCAGTACTTC
CDR3: CASSGQGKETQYF

D: TRBD1
J: TRBJ1-4
V: TRBV5-1
size: -
DNA: TGCGCCAGCAGCTTGGCAGGGGACAGGGGGAATGAAAAACTGTTTTTT
CDR3: CASSLAGDRGNEKLFF

D: -
J: TRBJ2-1
V: TRBV29-1
size: -
DNA: TGCAGCGTGAAGTGGTCGGGGAGACACAATGAGCAGTTCTTC
CDR3: CSVKWSGRHNEQFF